A selection of T cell receptor beta chains follows, all from one sample in a study of blood T cell repertoires in COVID-19. The assay was immunoSEQ multiplex PCR, and TCRdb's table has in-frame clones only and misses some. Seen here are approximately 440,000 clones, approximately 90% observed once, and the top ten hold 0.7%. The source material was PBMCs or T cells enriched from blood (not recorded which). The receptor set was obtained from a woman aged 18 to 35 who had recovered from COVID-19. Each CDR3 is given with its conserved first and last residue. A D gene is named only where the DNA matches it firmly. Rows may omit the clone size; those that give it use once, few, many or a size class.

d_gene	v_gene	abundance	j_gene	CDR3nt	CDR3aa
-	TRBV30	-	TRBJ1-5	TGTGCCTGGAGATCGGGCAATCAGCCCCAGCATTTT	CAWRSGNQPQHF
TRBD2	TRBV6-5	-	TRBJ2-7	TGTGCCTCCAAGGGACTAGTCTTATCCTACGAGCAGTACTTC	CASKGLVLSYEQYF
-	TRBV19	once	TRBJ2-7	TGTGCCAGTAGTCCCGGGGGCTCCTACGAGCAGTACTTC	CASSPGGSYEQYF
-	TRBV27	-	TRBJ1-1	TGTGCCAGCAGATCCCCGGGGGGGCACAGGGCGAACACTGAAGCTTTCTTT	CASRSPGGHRANTEAFF
-	TRBV5-1	once	TRBJ2-1	TGCGCCAGCAGCTTAACCCAGCGCGATGAGCAGTTCTTC	CASSLTQRDEQFF
-	TRBV27	once	TRBJ1-1	TGTGCCAGCAAAGTTCGGGCAGGGTGGGTTCGAACTGAAGCTTTCTTT	CASKVRAGWVRTEAFF
TRBD1	TRBV28	once	TRBJ2-5	TGTGCCAGCAGTTTCTTGGGACAGGGTAGGGAGACCCAGTACTTC	CASSFLGQGRETQYF
TRBD1	TRBV2	-	TRBJ1-5	TGTGCCAGCAGTGAAGGACAGGGGAAAATTCAGCCCCAGCATTTT	CASSEGQGKIQPQHF
-	TRBV18	few	TRBJ2-1	TGTGCCAGCTCAACCGCCGGGGTGGATGGTGAGCAGTTCTTC	CASSTAGVDGEQFF
-	TRBV27	-	TRBJ2-5	TGTGCCAGCAGTTTCACCTTTTTCGATAGCCCGGAGACCCAGTACTTC	CASSFTFFDSPETQYF
-	TRBV6-5	-	TRBJ2-7	TGTGCCAGCAGTTACGTAGGCAAGGGCGGGGACGAGCAGTACTTC	CASSYVGKGGDEQYF
TRBD2	TRBV28	-	TRBJ2-5	TGTGCCAGCAGTTCGACTAGCGGGGGGCCTCCAACGACCCAGTACTTC	CASSSTSGGPPTTQYF
-	TRBV5-5	-	TRBJ2-3	TGTGCCAGCAGCTTGGGACTCCCTAGCACAGATACGCAGTATTTT	CASSLGLPSTDTQYF
-	TRBV9	-	TRBJ1-3	TGTGCCAGCAGCGTAGGATCAGGGGCTCCCTCTGGAAACACCATATATTTT	CASSVGSGAPSGNTIYF
-	TRBV9	-	TRBJ1-1	TGTGCCAGCAGCGTGTTAATCAACACTGAAGCTTTCTTT	CASSVLINTEAFF
TRBD1	TRBV5-1	-	TRBJ1-3	TGCGCCAGCAGCTTAACGGGACAGGGGGTTGGAAACACCATATATTTT	CASSLTGQGVGNTIYF
-	TRBV19	-	TRBJ1-2	TGTGCCAGTAAACCCGGGGGTTATCGTGGCTACACCTTC	CASKPGGYRGYTF
-	TRBV10-3	-	TRBJ1-1	TGTGCCATCAGTGAGTCGACTCAGAAGACTGAAGCTTTCTTT	CAISESTQKTEAFF
TRBD1	TRBV29-1	-	TRBJ2-1	TGCAGCGCCTCAGGGGGCGGCAGGGGCGATGAGCAGTTCTTC	CSASGGGRGDEQFF
-	TRBV7-8	-	TRBJ1-6	TGTGCCAGCAGCGTGACAGTGAATTCACCCCTCCACTTT	CASSVTVNSPLHF
-	TRBV7-8	once	TRBJ1-1	TGTGCCAGCAGCTATAGGGGCGACCTAAACACTGAAGCTTTCTTT	CASSYRGDLNTEAFF
TRBD1	TRBV19	-	TRBJ2-7	TGTGCCAGTAGTGTCCGGGACAGGGACTACGAGCAGTACTTC	CASSVRDRDYEQYF
-	TRBV28	-	TRBJ1-6	TGTGCCAGCAGTTTAGCCCCCAACAGTCTTAACCTCCACTTT	CASSLAPNSLNLHF
-	TRBV2	-	TRBJ1-1	TGTGCCAGCAGTGTAGAGTCGTACACTGAAGCTTTCTTT	CASSVESYTEAFF
-	TRBV20-1	-	TRBJ2-5	TGCAGTGCTAGTCAAGGGAGGACTCGCGAGACCCAGTACTTC	CSASQGRTRETQYF
-	TRBV27	-	TRBJ2-3	TGTGCCAGCAGTTATACTACCCCCCGCACAGATACGCAGTATTTT	CASSYTTPRTDTQYF
TRBD1	TRBV7-7	-	TRBJ2-5	TGTGCCAGCAGCCCGGGACAGGGGAGGGAGACCCAGTACTTC	CASSPGQGRETQYF
TRBD1	TRBV3-1/TRBV3-2	-	TRBJ1-5	TGTGCCAGCAGCCTTGGGGAAGGGGGCGCCCAGCATTTT	CASSLGEGGAQHF
-	TRBV11-2	-	TRBJ1-6	TGTGCCAGCAGCTTAGTAGGGGGTGGGCCCCTCCACTTT	CASSLVGGGPLHF
-	TRBV3-1/TRBV3-2	-	TRBJ2-3	TGTGCCAGCAGTCCGGGACTGGGATCGGGTACGCAGTATTTT	CASSPGLGSGTQYF
-	TRBV28	-	TRBJ1-4	TGTGCCAGCAGTTTTCGCTCGAGTGAAAAACTGTTTTTT	CASSFRSSEKLFF
TRBD1	TRBV2	-	TRBJ1-1	TGTGCCAGCAGTGCTCCGGGACAGGGTGTCTTGGGAACTGAAGCTTTCTTT	CASSAPGQGVLGTEAFF
-	TRBV6-5	-	TRBJ2-1	TGTGCCTTATCCCTAGAGGCGGGGTACAATGAGCAGTTCTTC	CALSLEAGYNEQFF
TRBD2	TRBV6-5	-	TRBJ2-1	TGTGCCAGCAGTTCGGGACTAGCCGGGAATGAGCAGTTCTTC	CASSSGLAGNEQFF
-	TRBV5-1	-	TRBJ2-5	TGCGCCAGCAGCTTGAACCCACGAGGGACCCAGTACTTC	CASSLNPRGTQYF
-	TRBV21-1	-	TRBJ1-1	TGTGCCAGCAGCAAAGGACAGCTAGAAGTGAACACTGAAGCTTTCTTT	CASSKGQLEVNTEAFF
-	TRBV5-6	-	TRBJ2-5	TGTGCCAGTCAGGGTAACGGGGAGACCCAGTACTTC	CASQGNGETQYF
-	TRBV5-4	-	TRBJ1-2	TGTGCCAGCAGCCCGTCGGAGGGAGGCGGCTACACCTTC	CASSPSEGGGYTF
-	TRBV23-1	once	TRBJ1-1	TGCGCCAGCATAGAGGGGGTGAACACTGAAGCTTTCTTT	CASIEGVNTEAFF
TRBD1	TRBV3-1/TRBV3-2	few	TRBJ1-3	TGTGCCAGCAGCCGCAGGGGGCCAGGAAACACCATATATTTT	CASSRRGPGNTIYF
TRBD2	TRBV10-3	-	TRBJ2-1	TGTGCCATCGGGGGGGGGAATGAGCAGTTCTTC	CAIGGGNEQFF
TRBD1	TRBV5-4	-	TRBJ1-6	TGTGCCAGCAGTTCGGGAACAGGGGATTCACCCCTCCACTTT	CASSSGTGDSPLHF
-	TRBV12-3/TRBV12-4	-	TRBJ1-2	TGTGCCATCGGGAGGGGGACGGTCTATGGCTACACCTTC	CAIGRGTVYGYTF
-	TRBV12-3/TRBV12-4	-	TRBJ1-3	TGTGCCAGCAGCACTCTCGCCCACATATATTTT	CASSTLAHIYF
-	TRBV5-1	-	TRBJ1-2	TGCGCCAGCAGCTTTGAGAGCATCTCGAACTATGGCTACACCTTC	CASSFESISNYGYTF